The clone carrying this T cell receptor beta chain was seen many times. This sample stems from a study of blood T cells in healthy people across ages. With a J-beta primer mix and a sample-barcoded 5' primer, a second PCR ran 7 to 11 cycles. TCRdb used MiXCR to reprocess the 5' RACE reads, holding one entry per CDR3 protein. The sample consists of 800,000 to 950,000 distinct CDR3 sequences, almost 30% of them appearing once. Germline trimming cut 6 bases from V and 5 bases from J; bases unmatched to any gene: 12. This CDR3 is built from 15 residues. This sample also appeared in a second study, on T cells of mothers and their children.

The V and J genes are TRBV12-3 or TRBV12-4 and TRBJ2-7; TRBD2 aligns across 8 bases. This clonotype was obtained from a woman aged 40 to 50 in good health. The sequencing sample was made of blood. The CDR3 loop reads CASRLSGGGSHEQYF. The CDR3, as DNA: TGTGCCAGCAGACTCTCGGGCGGGGGGTCCCACGAGCAGTACTTC.